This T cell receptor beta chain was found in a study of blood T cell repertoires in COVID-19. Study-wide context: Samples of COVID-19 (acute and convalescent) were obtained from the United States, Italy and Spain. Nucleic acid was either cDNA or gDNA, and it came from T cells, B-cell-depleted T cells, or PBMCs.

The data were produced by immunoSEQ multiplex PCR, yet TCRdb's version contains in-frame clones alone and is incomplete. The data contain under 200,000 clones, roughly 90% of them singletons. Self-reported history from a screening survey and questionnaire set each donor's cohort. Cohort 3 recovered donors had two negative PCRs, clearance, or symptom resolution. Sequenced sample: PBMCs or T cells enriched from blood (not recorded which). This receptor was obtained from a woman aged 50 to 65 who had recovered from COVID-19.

Here the CDR3 reads CASSRTGDYGYTF. The CDR3 DNA follows: TGTGCCAGCAGTCGGACAGGGGACTATGGCTACACCTTC. J is TRBJ1-2 and V is TRBV9; 9 bases align to TRBD1. CDR3 length: 13 amino acids. Looked up from germline, CDR1 is SGDLS and CDR2 is YYNGEE. The V segment lost 5 bases and the J segment 3 bases; nucleotides outside the gene matches: 2. The full variable domain, in which reference TRBV9 and TRBJ1-2 provide the parts outside the CDR3, is DSGVTQTPKHLITATGQRVTLRCSPRSGDLSVYWYQQSLDQGLQFLIQYYNGEERAKGNILERFSAQQFPDLHSELNLSSLELGDSALYFCASSRTGDYGYTFGSGTRLTVV.